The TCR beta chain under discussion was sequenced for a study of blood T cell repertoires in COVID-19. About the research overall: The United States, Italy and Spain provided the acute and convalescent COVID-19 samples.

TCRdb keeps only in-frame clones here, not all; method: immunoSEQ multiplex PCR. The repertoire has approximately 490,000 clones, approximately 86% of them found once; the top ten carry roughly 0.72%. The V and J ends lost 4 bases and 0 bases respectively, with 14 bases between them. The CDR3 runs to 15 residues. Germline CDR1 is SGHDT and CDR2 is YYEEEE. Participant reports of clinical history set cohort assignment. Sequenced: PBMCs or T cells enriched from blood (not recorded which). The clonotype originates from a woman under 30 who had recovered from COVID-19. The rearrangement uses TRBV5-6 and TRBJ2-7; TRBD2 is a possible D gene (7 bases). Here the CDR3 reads CASSGLAGASYEQYF. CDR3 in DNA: TGTGCCAGCAGCGGATTGGCGGGGGCCTCCTACGAGCAGTACTTC.